This TCR beta chain was observed in a study of CD8 T cells in Susac syndrome. At the level of the study: Patients with Susac syndrome were, at the time of blood collection, therapy-naive, maintained on corticosteroids, or maintained on intravenous immunoglobulin alone.

Study outcomes and limitations: Only a relatively small number of individuals were included in the TCR sequencing and HLA analysis.

Random hexamers served to reverse transcribe roughly 0.5 to 1 ug RNA. Each CDR3 protein is one row after TCRdb ran MiXCR on the immunoSEQ multiplex PCR reads. The profile covers fewer than 150,000 distinct CDR3 sequences, with more than 85% appearing a single time and approximately 0.18% taken by the ten largest. Peripheral blood CD8+ and CD4+ T cells were profiled by TCR beta sequencing. FACS enriched CD8+ TEMRA cells, while bulk CD8+ and CD4+ were negatively isolated. A remark on this clonotype: Its antigen is not identified.

The germline CDR1 and CDR2 sequences are MGHRA and YSYEKL. The V end was cut by 4 bases, the J end by 1 base, with 16 bases between. There are 16 residues in the CDR3. The TCR was taken from a human donor with Susac syndrome. Source material: CD8+ T cells from PBMCs. The chain couples TRBV4-1 to TRBJ1-1; no clear D. In nucleotides, the CDR3 is TGCGCCAGCAGCCTCGAGGGTGGCAGAAGGAACACTGAAGCTTTCTTT. It translates to CASSLEGGRRNTEAFF.